This is a list of T cell receptor beta chains from one sample in a study of technical replicates of blood from a few donors. Assay used: immunoSEQ multiplex PCR; TCRdb lists only in-frame clones, some missing. Of about 58,000 clones in the sample, approximately 95% are singletons; the top ten hold less than 3.5%. Material: PBMCs. These receptors were obtained from a human donor in good health. Some clones in this sample may be carry-over from other donors' samples. CDR3s include the opening cysteine and the closing phenylalanine or tryptophan. A D gene is named only where the DNA matches it firmly. Some rows have no size entry. The others give once, few or many, or a class for an expanded clone.

V: TRBV2; J: TRBJ1-5; D: TRBD1; size: -; CDR3: CASRGQKNQPQHF; DNA: TGTGCCAGCAGGGGACAGAAAAATCAGCCCCAGCATTTT
V: TRBV9; J: TRBJ2-7; D: -; size: -; CDR3: CASSEGQSYEQYF; DNA: TGTGCCAGCAGCGAGGGGCAGTCCTACGAGCAGTACTTC
V: TRBV2; J: TRBJ1-6; D: -; size: -; CDR3: CASRERTGGNSPLHF; DNA: TGTGCCAGCAGGGAACGGACGGGGGGCAATTCACCCCTCCACTTT
V: TRBV2; J: TRBJ1-2; D: -; size: -; CDR3: CASSETTGYGYGYTF; DNA: TGTGCCAGCAGTGAAACCACAGGGTACGGCTATGGCTACACCTTC
V: TRBV5-8; J: TRBJ2-2; D: TRBD1; size: -; CDR3: CASSSRQGAITGELFF; DNA: TGTGCCAGCAGCTCGAGGCAGGGGGCGATAACCGGGGAGCTGTTTTTT
V: TRBV6-5; J: TRBJ2-2; D: TRBD2; size: -; CDR3: CASRRDYNTGELFF; DNA: TGTGCCAGCAGACGGGACTATAACACCGGGGAGCTGTTTTTT
V: TRBV7-2; J: TRBJ2-1; D: -; size: -; CDR3: CASSRSRNEQFF; DNA: TGTGCCAGCAGCAGATCGCGTAATGAGCAGTTCTTC
V: TRBV4-1; J: TRBJ2-3; D: TRBD1; size: -; CDR3: CASSQGTGVFFWADTQYF; DNA: TGCGCCAGCAGCCAAGGGACAGGGGTGTTTTTTTGGGCAGATACGCAGTATTTT
V: TRBV10-3; J: TRBJ2-7; D: TRBD2; size: -; CDR3: CATGGTSDYEQYF; DNA: TGTGCCACCGGGGGGACTAGCGATTACGAGCAGTACTTC
V: TRBV27; J: TRBJ2-7; D: -; size: -; CDR3: CATARVSVYEQYF; DNA: TGTGCCACGGCGAGGGTATCAGTCTACGAGCAGTACTTC
V: TRBV10-3; J: TRBJ2-5; D: -; size: -; CDR3: CASQGSVVEETQYF; DNA: TGTGCCTCGCAGGGCAGCGTAGTTGAAGAGACCCAGTACTTC
V: TRBV10-3; J: TRBJ1-2; D: -; size: -; CDR3: CAIRVSSGNYGYTF; DNA: TGTGCCATCAGGGTGTCCAGCGGAAACTATGGCTACACCTTC
V: TRBV7-9; J: TRBJ2-3; D: TRBD1; size: -; CDR3: CASSLAWTGATDTQYF; DNA: TGTGCCAGCAGCTTAGCCTGGACAGGGGCCACAGATACGCAGTATTTT
V: TRBV4-1; J: TRBJ1-1; D: -; size: -; CDR3: CASSHHPQGLRTEAFF; DNA: TGCGCCAGCAGCCATCACCCGCAGGGGTTGAGGACTGAAGCTTTCTTT
V: TRBV7-9; J: TRBJ2-2; D: TRBD2; size: -; CDR3: CASSLAASGPTGELFF; DNA: TGTGCCAGCAGCTTAGCGGCTAGCGGCCCCACCGGGGAGCTGTTTTTT
V: TRBV7-7; J: TRBJ2-5; D: -; size: few; CDR3: CASGSKRETQYF; DNA: TGTGCCAGCGGTAGTAAACGAGAGACCCAGTACTTC
V: TRBV2; J: TRBJ1-1; D: -; size: -; CDR3: CASSSESNTEAFF; DNA: TGTGCCAGCAGTTCAGAATCTAACACTGAAGCTTTCTTT